The next 18 T cell receptor beta chains were all read from a single sample in a study of cytotoxic CD8 clonotypes in ibrutinib-treated CLL. The protocol was immunoSEQ multiplex PCR, while the TCRdb copy is restricted to in-frame clones and leaves out a portion. This table holds approximately 13,000 clones, more than 60% found once. The sample consisted of PBMCs, taken before ibrutinib treatment. These receptors were collected from a human donor with chronic lymphocytic leukemia.

The chain carries TRBV5-1 and TRBJ2-1; TRBD1 might be the D (5 bases). CDR3 length equals 15 residues. The V gene's germline CDR1 is SGHRS and CDR2 YFSETQ. V lost 1 base, J lost 4 bases, and 12 bases lay in between. CDR3 amino acids: CASSLPGAGYNEQFF. The CDR3, as DNA: TGCGCCAGCAGCTTGCCTGGGGCAGGATACAATGAGCAGTTCTTC. Filled out from reference TRBV5-1 and TRBJ2-1, the complete variable domain reads KAGVTQTPRYLIKTRGQQVTLSCSPISGHRSVSWYQQTPGQGLQFLFEYFSETQRNKGNFPGRFSGRQFSNSRSEMNVSTLELGDSALYLCASSLPGAGYNEQFFGPGTRLTVL.

This chain connects TRBV5-1 to TRBJ1-2, with D perhaps TRBD1 (5 bases). V shed 5 bases and J shed 3 bases, with 14 bases lying between them. Germline CDR1 reads SGHRS; CDR2 reads YFSETQ. This CDR3 comprises 14 residues. The CDR3 bases are TGCGCCAGCAGTGGATCCAGGGTGCACTATGGCTACACCTTC. Translation: CASSGSRVHYGYTF.

The chain employs TRBV6-5 and TRBJ2-3, with D perhaps matching TRBD2 (5 bases). The CDR3 is 14 residues long. Germline V lookup: CDR1 MNHEY, CDR2 SVGAGI. The V end was cut by 7 bases, the J end by 1 base, with 12 bases between. The CDR3 nucleotides read TGTGCCAGCACGAGAGGGCGGGGCACAGATACGCAGTATTTT. This translates into CASTRGRGTDTQYF.

This chain connects TRBV27 to TRBJ2-5, with D tentatively TRBD2 (7 bases). The V end lost 6 bases, the J end lost 0 bases, and 11 bases lay between the germline ends. Germline assignment: CDR1 MNHEY and CDR2 SMNVEV (reference sequence). CDR3 length equals 14 residues. In DNA form, the CDR3 reads TGTGCCAGCAGCCCCGGGGGGCACCAAGAGACCCAGTACTTC. It is translated as CASSPGGHQETQYF.

CDR3 sequence (DNA): TGTGCCAGCTCACCAAATGGACAGGGGGAAGCTTTCTTT. Translation: CASSPNGQGEAFF. The chain has TRBV18 and TRBJ1-1; 9 nucleotides align to TRBD1. Germline loops: CDR1 KGHSH, CDR2 LQKENI. This CDR3 spans 13 amino acids. The junction had 3 bases not matched to a gene; V was cut back by 2 bases and J by 8 bases.

This clone was observed a few times. This chain uses TRBV5-5 with TRBJ2-7; D gene unclear. Per germline, CDR1 SGHKS and CDR2 YYEKEE (reference sequence). Trimming shortened V by 0 bases and J by 2 bases, and 6 bases separated the two germline ends. The CDR3 runs to 13 residues. Here the CDR3 DNA reads TGTGCCAGCAGCTTGGGGAAGACCTACGAGCAGTACTTC. Residues: CASSLGKTYEQYF.

V is TRBV7-3 and J is TRBJ2-2; tentative D call: TRBD2 (6 bases). The CDR3 has 13 amino acids. Germline V gene lookup returns CDR1 SGHTA and CDR2 FQGTGA. Trimming removed 6 bases from V and 8 bases from J, with 13 bases in between. The CDR3 protein is CASSPRLEGELFF. Written as DNA, the CDR3 is TGTGCCAGCAGTCCCCGACTAGAGGGGGAGCTGTTTTTT. The full variable domain, with the rest looked up from reference TRBV7-3 and TRBJ2-2, is GAGVSQTPSNKVTEKGKYVELRCDPISGHTALYWYRQSLGQGPEFLIYFQGTGAADDSGLPNDRFFAVRPEGSVSTLKIQRTERGDSAVYLCASSPRLEGELFFGEGSRLTVL.

The chain links TRBV6-6 to TRBJ2-2; 8 bases agree with TRBD2. Looked up from germline, CDR1 is MNHNY and CDR2 is SVGAGI (reference sequence). CDR3 length: 15 amino acids. The J segment lost 6 bases and the V segment lost 6 bases, leaving 9 bases of the junction unmatched. The CDR3 coding sequence is TGTGCCAGCAGCCCCCCGGGGGGGTTAGCCGGGGAGCTGTTTTTT. This codes for CASSPPGGLAGELFF.

The genes are TRBV28 and TRBJ2-7, with a tentative D call TRBD1 (6 bases). Trimming cost V 3 bases and J 6 bases, with 9 bases left between them. Per the germline V gene, CDR1 is MDHEN and CDR2 is SYDVKM. CDR3 size: 12 residues. CDR3 region: CASSFWGREQYF. The CDR3 nucleotides are TGTGCCAGCAGTTTTTGGGGGCGCGAGCAGTACTTC.

This clone was seen more than once but under ten times. The genes are TRBV7-9 and TRBJ1-1, with D possibly matching TRBD1 (6 bases). Germline lookup yields CDR1 SEHNR and CDR2 FQNEAQ (reference sequence). The CDR3 covers 14 residues. V lost 4 bases, J lost 5 bases, and 14 bases lay in between. The DNA of the CDR3 is TGTGCCAGCAGCTCGACAGGTGGGCGAACTGAAGCTTTCTTT. Protein: CASSSTGGRTEAFF.

The chain is built from TRBV7-9 and TRBJ2-5; D is ambiguous. This CDR3 is 15 amino acids long. V gave up 0 bases and J gave up 6 bases, with 14 bases separating them. From germline, CDR1 is SEHNR and CDR2 FQNEAQ (reference sequence). CDR3 in amino acids: CASSLARLVRQTQYF. Here the CDR3 DNA reads TGTGCCAGCAGCTTAGCTCGGTTGGTGCGACAGACCCAGTACTTC.

The chain combines TRBV15 with TRBJ2-5; 8 bases are shared with TRBD1. Germline lookup yields CDR1 LNHNV and CDR2 YYDKDF (reference sequence). Losses at the gene ends were 2 bases for V and 1 base for J; bases not matched to a gene: 6. This CDR3 is 16 amino acids long. The CDR3 DNA reads TGTGCCACCAGCAGACAAAGACAGGGGCGCCAAGAGACCCAGTACTTC. Translated, it gives CATSRQRQGRQETQYF.

This chain connects TRBV29-1 to TRBJ2-1; 10 bases are shared with TRBD1. Germline V gives CDR1 SQVTM, CDR2 ANQGSEA. The V segment lost 8 bases and the J segment 6 bases; nucleotides outside the gene matches: 13. This CDR3 has 15 amino acids. CDR3 in DNA: TGCAGCACCGGACAGGGGGTGTTTCCCTTCAATGAGCAGTTCTTC. Encoded protein: CSTGQGVFPFNEQFF.

The chain has TRBV11-2 and TRBJ2-7, with 12 positions matching TRBD2. The CDR3 runs 14 residues. After removal of 6 bases from V and 5 bases from J, the junction contained 5 bases not matched to a gene. Germline V gives CDR1 SGHAT, CDR2 FQNNGV. CDR3 bases: TGTGCCAGCAGGAGGACTAGCGGGGTTCACGAGCAGTACTTC. This codes for CASRRTSGVHEQYF.

This clone was counted between two and nine times. The V and J genes are TRBV27 and TRBJ2-1, with 8 bases identical to TRBD2. V lost 4 bases, J lost 7 bases, and 6 bases stayed unmatched. Germline CDR1 and CDR2: MNHEY and SMNVEV (reference sequence). The CDR3 contains 14 residues. The CDR3 region is CASSYGTRGNEQFF. DNA for the CDR3: TGTGCCAGCAGTTACGGGACTAGGGGAAATGAGCAGTTCTTC.

This clone was counted a few times. The V gene is TRBV7-9, the J gene TRBJ1-6, with 9 nucleotides matching TRBD1. The germline V gene has CDR1 SEHNR and CDR2 FQNEAQ (reference sequence). The V segment lost 5 bases and the J segment 7 bases; nucleotides outside the gene matches: 6. The CDR3 covers 15 residues. The CDR3 region has the DNA TGTGCCAGCAGCCCTTCCGGGACAGGGAATTCACCCCTCCACTTT. Residues: CASSPSGTGNSPLHF.

The chain joins TRBV28 to TRBJ2-2; a possible D gene is TRBD1 (5 bases). CDR1 MDHEN and CDR2 SYDVKM come from the germline V gene. Trimming took 6 bases from V and 3 from J, leaving 17 bases between them. CDR3 length equals 16 residues. CDR3 protein: CASSPNRQWYTGELFF. As DNA, the CDR3 is TGTGCCAGCAGCCCAAACAGACAGTGGTACACCGGGGAGCTGTTTTTT.

This clone has just a few counts. The rearrangement uses TRBV6-5 and TRBJ2-6, with 7 bases identical to TRBD1. Trimming removed 6 bases from V and 4 bases from J; junction bases left unmatched: 3. This CDR3 is built from 14 residues. CDR1 and CDR2 (germline): MNHEY, SVGAGI. The CDR3 nucleotides read TGTGCCAGCAGCAGGGGGTACGGGGCCAACGTCCTGACTTTC. Its translation is CASSRGYGANVLTF.